This TCR beta chain was observed in a study of tumor and adjacent non-tumor tissue in lung cancer. Study-wide background: Patients comprised over 9 adenocarcinoma, a couple of squamous cell carcinoma and 1 small cell lung cancer.

CDR1 and CDR2 from the germline V gene are DFQATT and SNEGSKA (reference sequence). This CDR3 is built from 12 residues. No cell sorting was done before RNA was extracted from the tissue. Newly diagnosed lung cancer patients had thoracic surgery in China, August–late 2014, without prior chemotherapy. The library came from three nested PCR rounds adapted from ARM-PCR protocols. TCRdb reprocessed the multiplex PCR reads with MiXCR, giving one entry per CDR3 protein. This sample has under 95,000 distinct CDR3 sequences, with about 70% found just once. Comments on this clonotype: Its specificity is not known.

Whole-study results and caveats: Tumor tissue had significantly higher TCR diversity than normal lung. Patients with more diverse tumor TCRs had worse survival.

This chain joins TRBV20-1 and TRBJ2-1; 7 bases align to TRBD2. Source material: lung tumor tissue. The sequence was obtained from a man aged 55 to 70 with non-small cell lung cancer. The CDR3 reads CCVRSSGGEQFF. In DNA form, the CDR3 reads TGCTGTGTTAGGTCGTCGGGGGGTGAGCAGTTCTTC.